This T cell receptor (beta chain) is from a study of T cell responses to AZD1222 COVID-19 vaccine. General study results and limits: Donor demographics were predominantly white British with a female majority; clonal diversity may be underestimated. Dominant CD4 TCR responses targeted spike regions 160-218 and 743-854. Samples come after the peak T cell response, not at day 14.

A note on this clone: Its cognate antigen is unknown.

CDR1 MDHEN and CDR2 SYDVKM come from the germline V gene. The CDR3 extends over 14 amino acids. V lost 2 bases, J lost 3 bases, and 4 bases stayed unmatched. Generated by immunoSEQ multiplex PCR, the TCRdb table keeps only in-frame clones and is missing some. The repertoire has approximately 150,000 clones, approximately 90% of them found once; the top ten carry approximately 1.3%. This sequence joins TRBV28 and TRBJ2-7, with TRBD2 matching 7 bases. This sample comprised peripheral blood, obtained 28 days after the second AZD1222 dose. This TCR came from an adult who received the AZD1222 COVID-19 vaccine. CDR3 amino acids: CASSLGGGVYEQYF. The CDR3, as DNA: TGTGCCAGCAGTTTAGGCGGGGGAGTCTACGAGCAGTACTTC.